The entry below gives a single TCR beta chain sequence along with its context. Its target is not known. The sample belongs to a study of identical twins. Findings of the study overall: The analysis was cross-sectional rather than longitudinal within donors. A lower insertion count was a feature of abundant cord blood beta clonotypes, with no such feature in memory repertoires.

Germline CDR1 and CDR2: MGHRA and YSYEKL. The V segment lost 7 bases and the J segment 0 bases; nucleotides outside the gene matches: 8. The CDR3 covers 15 residues. Template switching supplied a universal primer site; unique molecular identifiers were carried on the cDNA. Via MiXCR, TCRdb re-called the 5' RACE reads, giving one row per CDR3 protein. The sample gives 200,000 to 300,000 distinct CDR3 sequences, roughly 12% of which show up once; roughly 3.7% is in the top ten. The same sample was also used in a study of yellow fever vaccine responses in identical twins.

The sample was memory (CD45RO+) T cells sorted from blood. The chain recombines TRBV4-1 with TRBJ1-2; TRBD1 agrees at 7 bases. This clonotype was sampled from a woman under 30 in good health. The CDR3 bases are TGCGCCAGCACCCAGGAGGGGGCGACTAACTATGGCTACACCTTC. Translated: CASTQEGATNYGYTF.